These T cell receptor beta chains were read from a single sample in a study of identical twins. TCRdb independently ran MiXCR on the 5' RACE reads; one entry per CDR3 protein. The data contain a few hundred thousand distinct CDR3 sequences, more than 9% of them singletons. Another study also made use of these data, one on yellow fever vaccine responses in identical twins.

Source material: PBMCs. These receptors were obtained from a woman aged 18-29 years in good health. Both conserved end residues are part of each CDR3. Fields, in order: clone size, D gene, V gene, J gene, CDR3 protein, CDR3 DNA. A D gene is named only where the DNA matches it firmly. The size of a clone is reported for some rows only, either as once, few or many, or as a class for expanded clones.

clone size: .
D gene: TRBD2
V gene: TRBV9
J gene: TRBJ2-7
CDR3 protein: CASSVEMGLEREQYF
CDR3 DNA: TGTGCCAGCAGCGTAGAAATGGGACTAGAGCGCGAGCAGTACTTC

clone size: many
D gene: TRBD2
V gene: TRBV3-1
J gene: TRBJ2-1
CDR3 protein: CASSQDLKLAGVEQFF
CDR3 DNA: TGTGCCAGCAGCCAAGATTTAAAGTTAGCGGGAGTTGAGCAGTTCTTC

clone size: many
D gene: TRBD1
V gene: TRBV5-1
J gene: TRBJ2-3
CDR3 protein: CASSLGDRGSDTQYF
CDR3 DNA: TGCGCCAGCAGCTTGGGGGACAGGGGTTCAGATACGCAGTATTTT

clone size: .
D gene: .
V gene: TRBV12-3/TRBV12-4
J gene: TRBJ2-2
CDR3 protein: CASSLRSPGELFF
CDR3 DNA: TGTGCCAGCAGTTTGAGGTCTCCCGGGGAGCTGTTTTTT

clone size: .
D gene: .
V gene: TRBV11-2
J gene: TRBJ1-1
CDR3 protein: CASSLARLEAFF
CDR3 DNA: TGTGCCAGCAGCCTGGCACGGCTTGAAGCTTTCTTT

clone size: few
D gene: TRBD1
V gene: TRBV29-1
J gene: TRBJ2-1
CDR3 protein: CSGTGSSSYNEQFF
CDR3 DNA: TGCAGCGGGACAGGATCTTCCTCCTACAATGAGCAGTTCTTC

clone size: many
D gene: TRBD1
V gene: TRBV7-2
J gene: TRBJ2-1
CDR3 protein: CASSLFSGGSYNEQFF
CDR3 DNA: TGTGCCAGCAGCTTATTTTCAGGGGGCTCCTACAATGAGCAGTTCTTC

clone size: many
D gene: TRBD1
V gene: TRBV7-2
J gene: TRBJ2-7
CDR3 protein: CASSPFLGQGYEQYF
CDR3 DNA: TGTGCCAGCAGCCCTTTCTTGGGACAGGGCTACGAGCAGTACTTC

clone size: .
D gene: .
V gene: TRBV9
J gene: TRBJ2-6
CDR3 protein: CASSVGEGSGANVLTF
CDR3 DNA: TGTGCCAGCAGCGTTGGGGAAGGATCTGGGGCCAACGTCCTGACTTTC

clone size: few
D gene: TRBD1
V gene: TRBV3-1
J gene: TRBJ2-1
CDR3 protein: CASSQVWKRQGAPYNEQFF
CDR3 DNA: TGTGCCAGCAGCCAAGTCTGGAAGAGACAGGGGGCCCCCTACAATGAGCAGTTCTTC

clone size: .
D gene: TRBD1
V gene: TRBV7-9
J gene: TRBJ1-1
CDR3 protein: CASSLDYGTGDTEAFF
CDR3 DNA: TGTGCCAGCAGCTTAGATTATGGGACAGGGGACACTGAAGCTTTCTTT

clone size: many
D gene: .
V gene: TRBV12-3/TRBV12-4
J gene: TRBJ2-7
CDR3 protein: CASSPTGAGSYEQYF
CDR3 DNA: TGTGCCAGCAGTCCTACCGGGGCGGGCTCCTACGAGCAGTACTTC

clone size: .
D gene: .
V gene: TRBV28
J gene: TRBJ1-6
CDR3 protein: CASSSHGRGKGLDNSPLHF
CDR3 DNA: TGTGCCAGCAGTTCACACGGGAGGGGGAAAGGCCTAGATAATTCACCCCTCCACTTT

clone size: .
D gene: TRBD2
V gene: TRBV7-7
J gene: TRBJ2-7
CDR3 protein: CASSLAPLAGGGEQYF
CDR3 DNA: TGTGCTAGCAGCTTAGCACCACTAGCGGGAGGAGGCGAGCAGTACTTC

clone size: few
D gene: .
V gene: TRBV6-2/TRBV6-3
J gene: TRBJ2-5
CDR3 protein: CASSYSGHLPLQETQYF
CDR3 DNA: TGTGCCAGCAGTTACTCGGGGCACCTACCACTCCAAGAGACCCAGTACTTC

clone size: .
D gene: .
V gene: TRBV4-2
J gene: TRBJ1-5
CDR3 protein: CASSQGGNGQPQHF
CDR3 DNA: TGTGCCAGCAGCCAAGGGGGCAATGGGCAGCCCCAGCATTTT